Shown below are 20 T cell receptor beta chains from a single sample sequenced in a study of T cells in Graves' hyperthyroidism and ophthalmopathy. Researchers amplified the TCR beta CDR3 regions from RNA transcripts. TCR CDR3 underwent first-round RT-PCR with the HTBI primer set. Using its own MiXCR run on the multiplex PCR reads, TCRdb lists one record per CDR3 protein. The sample lists a few hundred thousand distinct CDR3 sequences, 13% to 15% seen once, with 10% to 15% in the top ten. Sequences were obtained from blood. Receptor source: a woman in her thirties or forties with Graves' hyperthyroidism that later progressed to Graves' ophthalmopathy.

The sample holds many counts of this clonotype. The chain employs TRBV2 and TRBJ1-1; D remains unclear. The length of the CDR3 is 13 residues. V was shortened by 7 bases and J by 6 bases, with 15 bases between the two germline ends. Germline CDR1 reads SNHLY; CDR2 reads FYNNEI. The CDR3 DNA sequence: TGTGCCAGCAAATGGGGAGGGAAGCCTGAAGCTTTCTTT. Translated, it gives CASKWGGKPEAFF.

At least ten counts were recorded for this clonotype. The chain links TRBV24-1 to TRBJ2-5; D may be TRBD1 (6 bases). Germline-derived CDR1 and CDR2 are KGHDR and SFDVKD. With 5 bases removed from V and 2 bases from J, the gap between germline ends came to 11 bases. The length of the CDR3 is 14 residues. The CDR3 is CATSVGGTQETQYF. CDR3 DNA: TGTGCCACCAGTGTAGGGGGAACTCAAGAGACCCAGTACTTC.

This clonotype showed up many times. The J gene is TRBJ2-7, the V gene TRBV24-1, with unresolved D. This CDR3 region has 13 residues. Looked up from germline, CDR1 is KGHDR and CDR2 is SFDVKD. Trimming removed 1 base from V and 9 bases from J, with 12 bases in between. The chain's CDR3 is CATSDLDFQRQYF. The CDR3 region has the DNA TGTGCCACCAGTGATTTAGATTTTCAACGGCAGTACTTC.

This clonotype appeared a few times. The rearrangement uses TRBV19 and TRBJ2-1; the D gene is possibly TRBD2 (5 bases). Germline loops: CDR1 LNHDA, CDR2 SQIVND (reference sequence). The CDR3 runs 17 residues. V was pared by 1 base and J by 4 bases, with 17 bases between. CDR3 in DNA: TGTGCCAGTAGTATAGGTCGAGGCGGGTCTAGATACAATGAGCAGTTCTTC. As protein: CASSIGRGGSRYNEQFF.

This sequence joins TRBV4-1 and TRBJ2-7; 9 nucleotides line up with TRBD1. V lost 3 bases, J lost 5 bases, and 14 bases stayed unmatched. The CDR3 extends over 17 amino acids. CDR1 is MGHRA and CDR2 is YSYEKL in the germline V gene. The DNA of the CDR3 is TGCGCCAGCAGCCACCCGGGACAGGGTAATGAAGGGGACGAGCAGTACTTC. Amino acid sequence: CASSHPGQGNEGDEQYF.

This clonotype was seen many times. The CDR3 bases are TGTGCCAGCTCACCCAGTATCCAGACCACAGATACGCAGTATTTT. Translation gives CASSPSIQTTDTQYF. The V call is TRBV18, the J call TRBJ2-3; no reliable D call. Deletions cut 3 bases from V and 2 bases from J, with 12 bases between. CDR3 length equals 15 residues. Germline assignment: CDR1 KGHSH and CDR2 LQKENI. The whole variable domain, filled in from reference TRBV18 and TRBJ2-3, reads NAGVMQNPRHLVRRRGQEARLRCSPMKGHSHVYWYRQLPEEGLKFMVYLQKENIIDESGMPKERFSAEFPKEGPSILRIQQVVRGDSAAYFCASSPSIQTTDTQYFGPGTRLTVL.

This clonotype was counted at least ten times. The CDR3 spells CASSKEAIYNSPLHF. DNA for the CDR3: TGTGCCAGCAGCAAAGAGGCCATTTATAATTCACCCCTCCACTTT. The rearrangement uses TRBV11-2 and TRBJ1-6; D is uncertain. The CDR3 runs 15 residues. V was clipped by 5 bases and J by 4 bases, with 12 bases between them. The germline CDR1 and CDR2 sequences are SGHAT and FQNNGV.

In its sample, this clonotype was seen many times. The chain uses TRBV5-1 and TRBJ2-7, with TRBD2 matching 9 bases. Germline V gene lookup returns CDR1 SGHRS and CDR2 YFSETQ. This CDR3 contains 17 residues. Trimming took 4 bases from V and 6 from J; bases not matched to a gene: 17. This chain's CDR3 is CASSRPGSSGSPPEQYF. The CDR3 DNA reads as TGCGCCAGCAGCCGACCCGGCAGTAGCGGGAGCCCTCCCGAGCAGTACTTC.

This rearrangement joins TRBV4-1 to TRBJ2-4; TRBD2 aligns across 7 bases. The V segment lost 1 base and the J segment 9 bases; nucleotides outside the gene matches: 3. Germline V gene data show CDR1 as MGHRA and CDR2 as YSYEKL. This CDR3 contains 13 residues. CDR3 DNA sequence: TGCGCCAGCAGCCAAGGGGGGGGTGGCATTCAGTACTTC. Its translation is CASSQGGGGIQYF.

This clonotype came up many times. This rearrangement joins TRBV20-1 to TRBJ2-3; D is uncertain. Trimming left V 2 bases short and J 2 bases short, with 11 bases between. Germline CDR1 DFQATT, CDR2 SNEGSKA (reference sequence). The CDR3 consists of 14 residues. CDR3 residues: CSARYRVFTDTQYF. CDR3 bases: TGCAGTGCTAGATATCGGGTGTTCACAGATACGCAGTATTTT.

The chain links TRBV11-3 to TRBJ2-2; unclear D gene. The CDR3 sequence is 12 residues long. CDR1 and CDR2 from the germline V gene are SGHNT and YENEEA. Trimming pared 3 bases from V and 5 bases from J, leaving 4 bases between. CDR3 sequence: CASSFDTGELFF. CDR3 bases: TGTGCCAGCAGCTTTGATACCGGGGAGCTGTTTTTT.

This clonotype was detected many times. The chain couples TRBV2 to TRBJ2-1, with 9 bases aligning to TRBD2. CDR1 and CDR2 from the germline V gene are SNHLY and FYNNEI. The CDR3 has 15 amino acids. With V trimmed by 8 bases and J by 1 base, 6 bases remained unmatched. This CDR3 reads CASSAGGPSYNEQFF. The CDR3, as DNA: TGTGCCAGCTCTGCGGGAGGGCCATCCTACAATGAGCAGTTCTTC.

A note on this clonotype: A much larger clone lies a single base off, so this may be a read error. The chain links TRBV15 to TRBJ2-7, with TRBD2 identical over 8 bases. The CDR3 spans 15 residues. V shed 4 bases and J 3 bases; nucleotides not matched to a gene: 8. In germline, CDR1 is LNHNV, CDR2 YYDKDF (reference sequence). The DNA of the CDR3 is TGTGCCACCAGCATAAAGCGGGAGCCAGGCTACGAGCAGTACTTC. Its translation is CATSIKREPGYEQYF.

The table lists this clonotype with many counts. The V and J genes are TRBV6-2 or TRBV6-3 and TRBJ2-3; D is unresolved. Germline V gene lookup returns CDR1 MNHEY and CDR2 SVGEGT. The CDR3 is 12 residues long. Trimming took 6 bases from V and 5 from J, leaving 9 bases between them. CDR3 sequence: CASSSSVDTQYF. The CDR3 bases are TGTGCCAGCAGCTCCAGCGTAGATACGCAGTATTTT.

This clonotype was seen only a few times. The rearrangement joins TRBV24-1 to TRBJ1-2, with D hard to call. This CDR3 has 12 residues. Germline V gene data show CDR1 as KGHDR and CDR2 as SFDVKD. Trimming took off 4 bases at V and 3 bases at J, with 5 bases between the two ends. CDR3: CATSDTDYGYTF. CDR3 bases: TGTGCCACCAGTGACACCGACTATGGCTACACCTTC.

This rearrangement joins TRBV14 to TRBJ2-1; 12 nucleotides agree with TRBD2. CDR3 length: 16 amino acids. Germline V CDR1 and CDR2: SGHDN, FVKESK. Trimming removed 5 bases from V and 2 bases from J; junction bases left unmatched: 4. Here the CDR3 DNA reads TGTGCCAGCAGCGAACTAGCGGGAGGACCCTACAATGAGCAGTTCTTC. This sequence encodes CASSELAGGPYNEQFF.

This clonotype was counted a few times. CDR3 residues: CASSYLLAGLGYPFF. The DNA of the CDR3 is TGTGCCAGCAGCTACTTACTAGCGGGTCTCGGGTATCCGTTCTTC. The chain couples TRBV7-9 to TRBJ2-1; 9 positions match TRBD2. This CDR3 has 15 amino acids. The V gene end was trimmed by 4 bases and the J gene end by 15 bases; junction bases not matched to a gene: 16. Germline V lookup: CDR1 SEHNR, CDR2 FQNEAQ (reference sequence).

The genes are TRBV12-3 or TRBV12-4 and TRBJ1-1; D remains ambiguous. CDR3 size: 14 residues. The germline V and J ends were trimmed by 3 bases and 1 base, with 9 bases remaining between them. This CDR3 reads CASSFRLENTEAFF. DNA of the CDR3: TGTGCCAGCAGTTTCAGACTGGAGAACACTGAAGCTTTCTTT.

This clonotype was counted only a few times. The rearrangement uses TRBV4-1 and TRBJ2-7; TRBD2 agrees at 7 bases. The CDR3 covers 14 residues. The germline gives CDR1 MGHRA, CDR2 YSYEKL. With V trimmed by 3 bases and J by 6 bases, 8 bases remained unmatched. The CDR3 region is CASSQVHGRGEQYF. The CDR3 region has the DNA TGCGCCAGCAGCCAGGTACATGGGAGGGGCGAGCAGTACTTC.

This clonotype was counted many times. V and J are TRBV9 and TRBJ2-3; D unresolved. This CDR3 contains 17 residues. Trimming shortened V by 0 bases and J by 5 bases, and 19 bases separated the two germline ends. Germline-derived CDR1 and CDR2 are SGDLS and YYNGEE. This chain's CDR3 is CASSVDATYPAEDTQYF. DNA of the CDR3: TGTGCCAGCAGCGTAGATGCCACTTACCCGGCAGAAGATACGCAGTATTTT.